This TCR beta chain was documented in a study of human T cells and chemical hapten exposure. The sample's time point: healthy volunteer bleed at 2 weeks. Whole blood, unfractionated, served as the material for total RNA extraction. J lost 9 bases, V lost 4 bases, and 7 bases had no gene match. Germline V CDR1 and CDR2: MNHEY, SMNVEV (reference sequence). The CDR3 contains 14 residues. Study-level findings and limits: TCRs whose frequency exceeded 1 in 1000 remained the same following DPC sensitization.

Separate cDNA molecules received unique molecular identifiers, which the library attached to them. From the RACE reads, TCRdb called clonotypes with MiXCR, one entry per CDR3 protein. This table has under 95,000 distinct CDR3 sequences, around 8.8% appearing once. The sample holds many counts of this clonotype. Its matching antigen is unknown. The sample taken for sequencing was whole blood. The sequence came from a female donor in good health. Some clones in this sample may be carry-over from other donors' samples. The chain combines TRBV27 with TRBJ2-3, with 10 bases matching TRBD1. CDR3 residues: CASSSGTGVPTQYF. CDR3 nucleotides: TGTGCCAGCAGTTCCGGGACAGGGGTTCCGACGCAGTATTTT.